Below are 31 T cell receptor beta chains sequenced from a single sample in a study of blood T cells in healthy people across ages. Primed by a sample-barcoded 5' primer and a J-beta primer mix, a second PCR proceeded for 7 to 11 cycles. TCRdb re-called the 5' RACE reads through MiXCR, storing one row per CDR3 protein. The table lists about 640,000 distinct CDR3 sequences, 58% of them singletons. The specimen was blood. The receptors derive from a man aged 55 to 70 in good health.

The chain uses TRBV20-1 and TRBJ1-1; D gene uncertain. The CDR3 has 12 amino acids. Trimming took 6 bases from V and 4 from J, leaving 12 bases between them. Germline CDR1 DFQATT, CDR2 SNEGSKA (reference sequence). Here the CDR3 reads CSAPNTATEAFF. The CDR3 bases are TGCAGTGCGCCTAACACCGCCACTGAAGCTTTCTTT.

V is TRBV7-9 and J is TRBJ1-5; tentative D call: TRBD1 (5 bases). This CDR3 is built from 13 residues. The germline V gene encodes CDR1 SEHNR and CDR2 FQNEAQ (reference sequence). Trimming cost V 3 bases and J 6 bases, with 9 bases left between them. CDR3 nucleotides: TGTGCCAGCAGCTTTGGGGGAAGTCAGCCCCAGCATTTT. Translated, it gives CASSFGGSQPQHF.

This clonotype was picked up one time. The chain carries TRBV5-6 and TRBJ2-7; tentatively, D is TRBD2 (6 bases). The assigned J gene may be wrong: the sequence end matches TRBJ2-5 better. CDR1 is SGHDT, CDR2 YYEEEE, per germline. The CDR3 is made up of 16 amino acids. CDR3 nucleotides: TGTGCCAGCAGCTTGCGAACCGGGAGCGGGTCAGAGACCCAGTACTTC. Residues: CASSLRTGSGSETQYF.

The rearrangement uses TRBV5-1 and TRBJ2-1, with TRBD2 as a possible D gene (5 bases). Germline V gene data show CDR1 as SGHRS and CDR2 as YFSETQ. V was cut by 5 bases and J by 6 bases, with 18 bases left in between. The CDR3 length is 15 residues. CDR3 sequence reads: CASSSTPSEGNEQFF. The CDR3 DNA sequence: TGCGCCAGCAGTTCCACTCCGAGCGAGGGCAATGAGCAGTTCTTC.

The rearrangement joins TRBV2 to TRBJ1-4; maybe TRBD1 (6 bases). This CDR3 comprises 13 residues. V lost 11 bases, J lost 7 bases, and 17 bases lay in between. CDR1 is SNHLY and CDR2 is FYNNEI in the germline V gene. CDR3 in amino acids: CAGAGEEGEKLFF. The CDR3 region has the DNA TGTGCCGGAGCAGGGGAAGAGGGTGAAAAACTGTTTTTT.

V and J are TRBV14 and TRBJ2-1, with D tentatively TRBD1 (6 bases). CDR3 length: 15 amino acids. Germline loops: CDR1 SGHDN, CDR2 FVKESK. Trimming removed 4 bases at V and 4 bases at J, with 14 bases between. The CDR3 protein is CASSPRDIAYNEQFF. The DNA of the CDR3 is TGTGCCAGCAGCCCCCGGGACATCGCTTACAATGAGCAGTTCTTC.

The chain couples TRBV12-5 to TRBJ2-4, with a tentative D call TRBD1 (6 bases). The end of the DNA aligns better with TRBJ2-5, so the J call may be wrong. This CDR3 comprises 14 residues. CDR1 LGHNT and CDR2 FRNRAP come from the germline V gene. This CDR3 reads CASGWGTIEETQYF. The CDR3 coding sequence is TGTGCTAGTGGTTGGGGGACAATCGAAGAGACCCAGTACTTC.

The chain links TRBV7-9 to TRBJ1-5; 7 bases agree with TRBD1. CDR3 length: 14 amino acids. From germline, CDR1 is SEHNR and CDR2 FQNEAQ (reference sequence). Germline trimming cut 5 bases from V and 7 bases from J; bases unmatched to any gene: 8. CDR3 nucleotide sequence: TGTGCCAGCAGCCCACGACAGGGCTGGCAGCCCCAGCATTTT. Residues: CASSPRQGWQPQHF.

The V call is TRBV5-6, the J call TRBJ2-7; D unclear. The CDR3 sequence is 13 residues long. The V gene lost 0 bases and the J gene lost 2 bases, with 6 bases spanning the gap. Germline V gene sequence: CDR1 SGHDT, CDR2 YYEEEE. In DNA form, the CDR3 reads TGTGCCAGCAGCTTGGGGATCGCCTACGAGCAGTACTTC. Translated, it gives CASSLGIAYEQYF.

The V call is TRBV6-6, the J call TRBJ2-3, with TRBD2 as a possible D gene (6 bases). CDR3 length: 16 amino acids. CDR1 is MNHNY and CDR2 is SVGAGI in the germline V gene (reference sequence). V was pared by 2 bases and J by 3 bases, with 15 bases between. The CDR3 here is CASSYIQGGGTDTQYF. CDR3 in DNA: TGTGCCAGCAGTTACATCCAGGGAGGAGGTACAGATACGCAGTATTTT.

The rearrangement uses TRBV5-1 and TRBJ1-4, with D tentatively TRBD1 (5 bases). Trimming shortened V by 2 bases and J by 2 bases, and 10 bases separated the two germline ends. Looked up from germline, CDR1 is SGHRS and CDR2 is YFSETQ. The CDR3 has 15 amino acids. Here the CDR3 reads CASSFLGVTNEKLFF. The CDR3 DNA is TGCGCCAGCAGCTTTTTAGGGGTCACTAATGAAAAACTGTTTTTT.

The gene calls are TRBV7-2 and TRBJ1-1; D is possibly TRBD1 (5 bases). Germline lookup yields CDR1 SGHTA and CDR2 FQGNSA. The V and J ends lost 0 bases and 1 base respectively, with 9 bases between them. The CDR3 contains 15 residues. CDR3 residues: CASSLALGENTEAFF. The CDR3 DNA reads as TGTGCCAGCAGCTTAGCGTTAGGGGAGAACACTGAAGCTTTCTTT.

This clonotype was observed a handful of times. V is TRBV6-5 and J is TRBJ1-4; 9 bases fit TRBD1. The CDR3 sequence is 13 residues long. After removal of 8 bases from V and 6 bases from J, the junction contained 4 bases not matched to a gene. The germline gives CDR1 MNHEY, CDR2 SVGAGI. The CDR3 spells CASQGQGYEKLFF. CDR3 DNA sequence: TGTGCCAGCCAGGGACAGGGATATGAAAAACTGTTTTTT.

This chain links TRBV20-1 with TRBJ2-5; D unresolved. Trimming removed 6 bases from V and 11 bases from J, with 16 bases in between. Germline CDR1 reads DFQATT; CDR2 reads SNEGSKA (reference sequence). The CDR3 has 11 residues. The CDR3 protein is CSAAKGNEQYF. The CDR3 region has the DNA TGCAGTGCCGCTAAGGGAAATGAGCAGTACTTC.

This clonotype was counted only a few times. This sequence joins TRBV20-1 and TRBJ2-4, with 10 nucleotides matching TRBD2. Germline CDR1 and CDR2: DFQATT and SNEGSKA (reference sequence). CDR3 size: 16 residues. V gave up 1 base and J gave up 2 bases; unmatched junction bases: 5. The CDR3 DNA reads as TGCAGTGCTAGAGGGGAGCGGGGGGGCCCCAAAAACATTCAGTACTTC. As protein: CSARGERGGPKNIQYF.

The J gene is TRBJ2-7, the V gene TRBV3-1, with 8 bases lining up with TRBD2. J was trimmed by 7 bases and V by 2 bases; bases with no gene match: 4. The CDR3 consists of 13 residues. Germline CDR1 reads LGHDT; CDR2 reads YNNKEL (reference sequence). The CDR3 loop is CASSQHGGGEQYF. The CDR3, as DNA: TGTGCCAGCAGCCAACACGGGGGGGGTGAGCAGTACTTC.

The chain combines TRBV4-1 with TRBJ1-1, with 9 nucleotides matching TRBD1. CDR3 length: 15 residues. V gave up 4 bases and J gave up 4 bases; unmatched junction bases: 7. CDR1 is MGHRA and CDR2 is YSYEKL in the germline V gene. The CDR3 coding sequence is TGCGCCAGCAGCCCCGGACAGGGGAGAATCACTGAAGCTTTCTTT. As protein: CASSPGQGRITEAFF.

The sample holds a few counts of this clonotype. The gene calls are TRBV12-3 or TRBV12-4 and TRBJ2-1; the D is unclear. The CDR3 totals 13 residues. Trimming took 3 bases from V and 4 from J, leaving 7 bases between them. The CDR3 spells CASSFSPYNEQFF. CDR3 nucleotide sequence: TGTGCCAGCAGTTTTTCCCCGTACAATGAGCAGTTCTTC.

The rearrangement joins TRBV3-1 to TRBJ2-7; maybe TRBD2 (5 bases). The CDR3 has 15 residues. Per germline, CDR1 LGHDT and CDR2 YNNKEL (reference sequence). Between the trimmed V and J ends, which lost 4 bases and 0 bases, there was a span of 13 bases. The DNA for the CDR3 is TGTGCCAGCAGCCTTTCGGGGTTAGGCTCCTACGAGCAGTACTTC. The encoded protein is CASSLSGLGSYEQYF.

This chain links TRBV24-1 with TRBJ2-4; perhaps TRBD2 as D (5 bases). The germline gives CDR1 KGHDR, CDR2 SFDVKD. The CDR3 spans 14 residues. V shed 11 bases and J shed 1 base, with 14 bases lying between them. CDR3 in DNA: TGTGCCATAGGGAGCATGGTTGCCAAAAACATTCAGTACTTC. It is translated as CAIGSMVAKNIQYF.

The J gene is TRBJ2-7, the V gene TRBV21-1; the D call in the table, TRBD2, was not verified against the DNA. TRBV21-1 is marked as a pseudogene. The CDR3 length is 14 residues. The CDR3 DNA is TGTGCCAGCAGCCCAGCGGCCTCCCATTACGAGCAGTACTTC. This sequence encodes CASSPAASHYEQYF.

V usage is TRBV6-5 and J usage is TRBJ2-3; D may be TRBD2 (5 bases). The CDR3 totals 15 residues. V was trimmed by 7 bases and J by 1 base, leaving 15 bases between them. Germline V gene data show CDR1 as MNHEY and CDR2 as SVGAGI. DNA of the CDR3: TGTGCCAGCACCGGACTGTCGAAGGGCACAGATACGCAGTATTTT. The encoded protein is CASTGLSKGTDTQYF.

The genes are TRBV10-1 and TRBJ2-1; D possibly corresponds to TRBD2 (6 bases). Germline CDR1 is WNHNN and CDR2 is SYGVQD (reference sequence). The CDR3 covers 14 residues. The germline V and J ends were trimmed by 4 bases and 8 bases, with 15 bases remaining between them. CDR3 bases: TGCGCCAGCAGTGCCGGGCGGGGAAAGGATGAGCAGTTCTTC. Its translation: CASSAGRGKDEQFF.

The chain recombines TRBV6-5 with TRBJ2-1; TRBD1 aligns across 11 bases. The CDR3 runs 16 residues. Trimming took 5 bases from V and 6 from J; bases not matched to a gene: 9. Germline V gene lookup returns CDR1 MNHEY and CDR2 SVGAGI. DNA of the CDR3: TGTGCCAGCAGTAAGGAGACCGGGACAGGGGGCAATGAGCAGTTCTTC. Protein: CASSKETGTGGNEQFF.

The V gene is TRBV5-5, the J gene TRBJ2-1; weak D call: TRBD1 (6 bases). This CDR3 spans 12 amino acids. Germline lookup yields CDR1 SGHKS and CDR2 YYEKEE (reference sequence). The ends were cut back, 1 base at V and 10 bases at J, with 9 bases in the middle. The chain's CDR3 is CASSLSGTEQFF. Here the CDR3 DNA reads TGTGCCAGCAGCTTGAGTGGGACAGAGCAGTTCTTC.

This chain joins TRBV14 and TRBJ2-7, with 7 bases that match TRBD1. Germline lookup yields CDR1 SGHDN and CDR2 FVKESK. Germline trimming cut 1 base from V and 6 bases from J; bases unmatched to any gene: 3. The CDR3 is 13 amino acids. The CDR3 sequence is CASSQGTGAEQYF. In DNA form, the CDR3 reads TGTGCCAGCAGCCAAGGCACAGGGGCCGAGCAGTACTTC.

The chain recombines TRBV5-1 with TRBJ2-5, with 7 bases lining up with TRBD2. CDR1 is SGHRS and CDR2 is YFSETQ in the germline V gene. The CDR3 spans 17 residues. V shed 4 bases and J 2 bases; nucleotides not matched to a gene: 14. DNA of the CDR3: TGCGCCAGCAGCCCATGGATGGGCCCGGGGGGACAAGAGACCCAGTACTTC. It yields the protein CASSPWMGPGGQETQYF.

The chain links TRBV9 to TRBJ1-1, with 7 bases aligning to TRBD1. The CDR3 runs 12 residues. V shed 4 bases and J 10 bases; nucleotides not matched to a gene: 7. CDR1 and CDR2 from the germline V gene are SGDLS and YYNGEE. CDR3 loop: CASSPTGLGAFF. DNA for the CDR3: TGTGCCAGCAGCCCGACAGGGCTTGGAGCTTTCTTT. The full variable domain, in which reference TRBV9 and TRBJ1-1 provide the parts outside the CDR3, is DSGVTQTPKHLITATGQRVTLRCSPRSGDLSVYWYQQSLDQGLQFLIQYYNGEERAKGNILERFSAQQFPDLHSELNLSSLELGDSALYFCASSPTGLGAFFGQGTRLTVV.

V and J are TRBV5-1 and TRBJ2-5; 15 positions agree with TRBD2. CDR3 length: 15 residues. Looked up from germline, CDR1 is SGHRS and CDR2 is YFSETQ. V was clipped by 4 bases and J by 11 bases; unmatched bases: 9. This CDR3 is CASSPGTSGRNEQYF. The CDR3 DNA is TGCGCCAGCAGCCCCGGGACTAGCGGGAGGAATGAGCAGTACTTC.

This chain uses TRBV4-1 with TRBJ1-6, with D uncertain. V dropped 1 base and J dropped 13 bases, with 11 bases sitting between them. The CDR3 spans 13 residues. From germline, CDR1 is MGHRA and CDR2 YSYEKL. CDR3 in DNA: TGCGCCAGCAGCCAAGGACCGGGAATGCCCCTCCACTTT. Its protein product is CASSQGPGMPLHF.

CDR3: CASSRGTAPYGYTF. In nucleotides, the CDR3 is TGTGCCAGCAGCCGGGGGACAGCGCCCTATGGCTACACCTTC. The chain is built from TRBV6-2 or TRBV6-3 and TRBJ1-2, with 7 nucleotides matching TRBD1. J was trimmed by 4 bases and V by 6 bases; bases with no gene match: 8. This CDR3 is built from 14 residues. Germline V gene lookup returns CDR1 MNHEY and CDR2 SVGEGT.